These T cell receptor beta chains were read from a single sample in a study of vaccination effects on CD4 cells after COVID-19. Profiled with immunoSEQ multiplex PCR; TCRdb holds only in-frame clones, not every one. Altogether more than 35,000 clones are present, about three fifths being singletons, with the ten largest covering 15%. For these receptors, no antigen is known. Here the sequenced sample was CD4+ T cells from PBMCs cultured with HCoV-OC43 spike peptides, taken before COVID-19 vaccination. The receptors shown here come from a human donor who received a COVID-19 vaccine. CDR3s include the opening cysteine and the closing phenylalanine or tryptophan. D genes are given only for firm matches. The listing skips clone size in some rows; elsewhere it reads once, few, many or a size class.

TRBJ1-5,.,TRBV6-6,.,TGTGCCAGCAGCCATAACAGGGAAGGACAGCCCCAGCATTTT,CASSHNREGQPQHF
TRBJ2-5,.,TRBV12-3/TRBV12-4,.,TGTGCCAGCAGCATGGGGGGGACCCAGTACTTC,CASSMGGTQYF
TRBJ2-5,.,TRBV5-1,.,TGCGCCAGCAGCCCCTACACAGGGTATGGCGGGGAGACCCAGTACTTC,CASSPYTGYGGETQYF
TRBJ2-1,.,TRBV6-5,.,TGTGCCAGCAAGGATGAAAGCTACAATGAGCAGTTCTTC,CASKDESYNEQFF
TRBJ2-7,TRBD2,TRBV6-5,.,TGTGCCAGCAGCTTTAGCGGGAAGGTCGTATACGAGCAGTACTTC,CASSFSGKVVYEQYF
TRBJ2-3,.,TRBV11-2,.,TGTGCCAGCAGCTTAGAACGACAGTCAGATACGCAGTATTTT,CASSLERQSDTQYF
TRBJ2-7,.,TRBV7-9,once,TGTGCCAGCACCATTGGGTCCTACGAGCAGTACTTC,CASTIGSYEQYF
TRBJ2-7,TRBD1,TRBV5-1,once,TGCGCCAGCAGCTTGGGGACAGGGGAGCAGTACTTC,CASSLGTGEQYF
TRBJ1-2,TRBD1,TRBV20-1,.,TGCAGTGCTAGTGGGGGTTCTGACAGGGGGTTATCTCGCGGCTACACCTTC,CSASGGSDRGLSRGYTF
TRBJ1-1,TRBD1,TRBV5-1,.,TGCGCCAGCAGCTTAACAGGGGCGTTGAACACTGAAGCTTTCTTT,CASSLTGALNTEAFF
TRBJ2-6,.,TRBV5-1,few,TGCGCCAGCAGCTTGGAACCCCCAGACTCTGGGGCCAACGTCCTGACTTTC,CASSLEPPDSGANVLTF
TRBJ2-1,.,TRBV4-1,.,TGCGCCAGCAGGCCGTTAGCAGGGGAGCAGTTCTTC,CASRPLAGEQFF
TRBJ2-7,.,TRBV6-6,.,TGTGCCAGCAGTTACAATCAGGTCTACGAGCAGTACTTC,CASSYNQVYEQYF
TRBJ1-4,.,TRBV9,.,TGTGCCAGCAGCTTCCCGGTTGGGCACGAAAAACTGTTTTTT,CASSFPVGHEKLFF
TRBJ2-4,TRBD2,TRBV7-8,.,TGTGCCAGCAGCCCGACCGGGACTAGCGGGGGGGACACCCTAAACATTCAGTACTTC,CASSPTGTSGGDTLNIQYF